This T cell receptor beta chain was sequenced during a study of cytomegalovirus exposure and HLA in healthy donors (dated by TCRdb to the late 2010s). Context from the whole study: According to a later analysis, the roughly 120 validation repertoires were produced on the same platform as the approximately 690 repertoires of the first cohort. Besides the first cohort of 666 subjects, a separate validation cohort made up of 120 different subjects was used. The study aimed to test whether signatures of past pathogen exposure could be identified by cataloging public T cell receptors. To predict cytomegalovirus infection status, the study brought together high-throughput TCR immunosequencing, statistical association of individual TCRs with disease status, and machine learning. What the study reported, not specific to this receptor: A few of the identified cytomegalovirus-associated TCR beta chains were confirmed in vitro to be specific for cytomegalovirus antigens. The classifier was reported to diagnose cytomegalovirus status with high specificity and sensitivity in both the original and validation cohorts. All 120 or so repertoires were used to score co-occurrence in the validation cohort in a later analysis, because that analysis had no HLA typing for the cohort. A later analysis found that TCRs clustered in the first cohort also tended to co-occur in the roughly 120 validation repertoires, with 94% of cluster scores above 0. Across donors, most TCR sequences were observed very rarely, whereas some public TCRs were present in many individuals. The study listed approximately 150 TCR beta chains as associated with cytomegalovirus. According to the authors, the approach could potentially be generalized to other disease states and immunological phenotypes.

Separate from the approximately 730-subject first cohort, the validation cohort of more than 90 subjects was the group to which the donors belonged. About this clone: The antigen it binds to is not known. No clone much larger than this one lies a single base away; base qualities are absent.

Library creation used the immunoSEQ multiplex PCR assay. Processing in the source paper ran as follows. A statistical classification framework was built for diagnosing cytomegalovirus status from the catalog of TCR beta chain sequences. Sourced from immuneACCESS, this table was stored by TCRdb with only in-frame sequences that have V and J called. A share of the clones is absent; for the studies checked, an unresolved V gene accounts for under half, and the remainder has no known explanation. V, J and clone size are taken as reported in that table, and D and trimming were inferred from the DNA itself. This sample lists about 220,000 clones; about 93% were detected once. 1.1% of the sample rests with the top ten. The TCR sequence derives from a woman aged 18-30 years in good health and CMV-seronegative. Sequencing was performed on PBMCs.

The CDR3 protein is CASSYGRQGTNYGYTF. The bases read TGTGCCAGCAGTTACGGACGGCAGGGAACTAACTATGGCTACACCTTC. The chain couples TRBV6-6 to TRBJ1-2; tentative D gene TRBD1, with 5 bases matching. V and J lose 2 bases and 0 bases, and a span of 13 bases separates them. The germline V gene (reference sequence) sets CDR1 to MNHNY and CDR2 to SVGAGI. The CDR3 goes from the cysteine to the phenylalanine over 16 residues. Just the 48-base CDR3 DNA is kept, in frame starting at base 1.